This T cell receptor beta chain was identified in a study of T-cell memory formation after mild COVID-19. Trimming removed 2 bases from V and 6 bases from J, with 7 bases in between. The CDR3 runs 12 residues. Germline V gene lookup returns CDR1 SGHAT and CDR2 FQNNGV. One entry per CDR3 protein results from TCRdb running MiXCR on the 5' RACE reads. The profile covers 68,000 or so distinct CDR3 sequences, with 16% appearing a single time and 31% taken by the ten largest. This clonotype was seen a few times. This sequence was found in an adult woman who had mild COVID-19 (a few samples of this study predate the infection). Cell type and time point are not known. Material for sequencing was PBMCs or a T cell subset sorted from them (not recorded which). The chain is built from TRBV11-2 and TRBJ2-5; D is undetermined. The DNA for the CDR3 is TGTGCCAGCAGCTTATTACCTCAGACCCAGTACTTC. It encodes CASSLLPQTQYF.